What follows are 32 T cell receptor beta chains derived from one specimen sequenced in a study of CD8 T cells in Susac syndrome. Random hexamers were used to reverse transcribe an amount of roughly 0.5 to 1 ug RNA. From the immunoSEQ multiplex PCR reads, TCRdb called clonotypes with MiXCR, one entry per CDR3 protein. The top ten hold 0.065% to 0.09% of the sample, which has 100,000 to 150,000 distinct CDR3 sequences, just under 95% seen once. Sequenced: CD4+ T cells from PBMCs. These receptors all come from a human donor in good health.

This clonotype turned up a few times. The rearrangement links TRBV7-2 to TRBJ1-2, with no clear D. The CDR3 consists of 11 residues. The germline gives CDR1 SGHTA, CDR2 FQGNSA. Trimming left V 2 bases short and J 2 bases short, with 0 bases between. The CDR3 sequence is CASSLNYGYTF. CDR3 in DNA: TGTGCCAGCAGCTTAAACTATGGCTACACCTTC.

CDR3 sequence reads: CASSRTGGLYEQYF. The CDR3 nucleotides are TGTGCCAGCAGTAGGACAGGGGGCCTCTACGAGCAGTACTTC. The chain has TRBV12-3 or TRBV12-4 and TRBJ2-7; TRBD1 aligns across 11 bases. This CDR3 contains 14 residues. The ends lost 5 bases at V and 3 bases at J; junction bases unmatched: 3.

This chain uses TRBV12-3 or TRBV12-4 with TRBJ1-2; TRBD1 might be the D (6 bases). V was clipped by 2 bases and J by 7 bases, with 14 bases between them. This CDR3 region has 14 residues. The CDR3: CASSLSDRRVGYTF. Here the CDR3 DNA reads TGTGCCAGCAGTTTATCGGACAGACGGGTTGGCTACACCTTC.

The gene calls are TRBV30 and TRBJ1-5; TRBD1 matches 8 bases. This CDR3 has 15 amino acids. V dropped 2 bases and J dropped 3; count of bases not matched to a gene: 6. Germline V CDR1 and CDR2: GTSNPN, SVGIG (reference sequence). The CDR3 nucleotides read TGTGCCTGGAGTCGCTCGGACAGGGACAATCAGCCCCAGCATTTT. It translates to CAWSRSDRDNQPQHF.

The CDR3 is CASSREASTDTQYF. CDR3 DNA sequence: TGTGCCAGCAGCAGGGAAGCTAGCACAGATACGCAGTATTTT. J is TRBJ2-3 and V is TRBV6-2 or TRBV6-3; D may be TRBD1 (5 bases). The germline V and J ends were trimmed by 6 bases and 0 bases, with 10 bases remaining between them. The CDR3 has 14 residues. Per the germline V gene, CDR1 is MNHEY and CDR2 is SVGEGT.

The chain employs TRBV20-1 and TRBJ2-1; 7 positions agree with TRBD2. V trimming: 0 bases; J trimming: 4 bases; junction bases outside the gene matches: 15. This CDR3 is 18 amino acids long. In germline, CDR1 is DFQATT, CDR2 SNEGSKA (reference sequence). CDR3 protein: CSARDHQGGGSWYNEQFF. The CDR3 bases are TGCAGTGCTAGAGATCATCAAGGAGGCGGGAGTTGGTACAATGAGCAGTTCTTC.

This clonotype has only one observation. J is TRBJ1-5 and V is TRBV7-2, with a possible D match to TRBD1 (6 bases). Germline CDR1 reads SGHTA; CDR2 reads FQGNSA. Trimming removed 4 bases from V and 6 bases from J, with 16 bases in between. There are 15 residues in the CDR3. This CDR3 reads CASSSGVREGQPQHF. The DNA for the CDR3 is TGTGCCAGCAGCTCAGGGGTCAGGGAGGGTCAGCCCCAGCATTTT.

The J gene is TRBJ1-1, the V gene TRBV6-5, with D possibly matching TRBD1 (6 bases). Germline CDR1 is MNHEY and CDR2 is SVGAGI. This CDR3 comprises 13 residues. V gave up 6 bases and J gave up 1 base, with 9 bases separating them. The CDR3 sequence: CASRDSQNTEAFF. Written as DNA, the CDR3 is TGTGCCAGCAGGGACAGTCAGAACACTGAAGCTTTCTTT.

V is TRBV29-1 and J is TRBJ2-3; a weak D match, TRBD1 (6 bases). V dropped 4 bases and J dropped 6 bases, with 8 bases sitting between them. This CDR3 has 11 amino acids. CDR1 is SQVTM, CDR2 ANQGSEA, per germline. CDR3 sequence reads: CSVGDTDTQYF. The DNA for the CDR3 is TGCAGCGTTGGGGACACCGATACGCAGTATTTT.

This chain links TRBV4-2 with TRBJ2-2; TRBD1 matches at 10 bases. This CDR3 has 16 amino acids. Germline values: CDR1 LGHNA, CDR2 YNFKEQ. The V and J ends lost 1 base and 3 bases, in that order; junction bases with no gene match: 2. CDR3 protein: CASSQADRGDTGELFF. Written as DNA, the CDR3 is TGTGCCAGCAGCCAAGCGGACAGGGGGGACACCGGGGAGCTGTTTTTT.

The chain recombines TRBV7-9 with TRBJ2-7; D possibly corresponds to TRBD2 (6 bases). Per the germline V gene, CDR1 is SEHNR and CDR2 is FQNEAQ (reference sequence). Trimming pared 5 bases from V and 3 bases from J, leaving 14 bases between. The CDR3 length is 14 residues. The CDR3, as DNA: TGTGCCAGCAGCCCCGGGACTTCCAACTACGAGCAGTACTTC. Its protein product is CASSPGTSNYEQYF.

The chain joins TRBV9 to TRBJ2-1; TRBD1 might be the D (5 bases). The CDR3 totals 14 residues. The germline gives CDR1 SGDLS, CDR2 YYNGEE. The V end lost 7 bases, the J end lost 8 bases, and 19 bases lay between the germline ends. The CDR3 loop reads CASGLRQGVHEQFF. CDR3 nucleotide sequence: TGTGCCAGCGGTCTTAGACAAGGGGTCCATGAGCAGTTCTTC.

V is TRBV3-1 and J is TRBJ2-7; 7 nucleotides align to TRBD2. In germline, CDR1 is LGHDT, CDR2 YNNKEL (reference sequence). CDR3 length equals 14 residues. V was clipped by 3 bases and J by 1 base; unmatched bases: 3. The CDR3 DNA reads as TGTGCCAGCAGCCAGAGGGGACTATCCTACGAGCAGTACTTC. This codes for CASSQRGLSYEQYF.

This chain connects TRBV12-3 or TRBV12-4 to TRBJ1-5; D gene ambiguous. The CDR3 contains 15 residues. Trimming shortened V by 5 bases and J by 7 bases, and 18 bases separated the two germline ends. The CDR3 DNA reads TGTGCCAGCAGTCCCCAATCAGTCCGGCAGCAGCCCCAGCATTTT. Translating it yields CASSPQSVRQQPQHF.

The chain joins TRBV7-8 to TRBJ1-2; D is unresolved. The CDR3 sequence is 13 residues long. The germline V gene encodes CDR1 SGHVS and CDR2 FQNEAQ. The germline V and J ends were trimmed by 5 bases and 1 base, with 8 bases remaining between them. Here the CDR3 reads CASSPENNYGYTF. The CDR3 coding sequence is TGTGCCAGCAGCCCCGAGAATAACTATGGCTACACCTTC.

The rearrangement joins TRBV29-1 to TRBJ2-6, with D possibly TRBD1 on 5 matching bases. The ends were cut back, 5 bases at V and 2 bases at J, with 7 bases in the middle. Looked up from germline, CDR1 is SQVTM and CDR2 is ANQGSEA. The CDR3 loop spans 13 amino acids. Here the CDR3 reads CSVQGTGANVLTF. The CDR3 DNA sequence: TGCAGCGTTCAGGGAACTGGGGCCAACGTCCTGACTTTC.

The chain carries TRBV20-1 and TRBJ2-5; D may be TRBD1 (6 bases). The germline V and J ends were trimmed by 8 bases and 3 bases, with 16 bases remaining between them. The length of the CDR3 is 13 residues. The germline V gene encodes CDR1 DFQATT and CDR2 SNEGSKA (reference sequence). The CDR3 reads CSPTKTGEETQYF. CDR3 in DNA: TGCAGTCCCACAAAGACAGGCGAAGAGACCCAGTACTTC.

This chain links TRBV5-6 with TRBJ2-5, with D perhaps matching TRBD1 (5 bases). V was pared by 3 bases and J by 1 base, with 10 bases between. This CDR3 is 14 amino acids long. Germline assignment: CDR1 SGHDT and CDR2 YYEEEE. DNA of the CDR3: TGTGCCAGCAGCTATGGACATATCCAAGAGACCCAGTACTTC. Translating it yields CASSYGHIQETQYF.

CDR3: CATSRETNTQYF. DNA of the CDR3: TGTGCCACCAGCAGAGAGACGAATACGCAGTATTTT. This rearrangement joins TRBV15 to TRBJ2-3, with D unclear. The CDR3 length is 12 residues. V was cut by 0 bases and J by 7 bases, with 5 bases left in between. The germline CDR1 and CDR2 sequences are LNHNV and YYDKDF (reference sequence).

This rearrangement joins TRBV29-1 to TRBJ1-4; D is unresolved. Trimming took 7 bases from V and 1 from J, leaving 10 bases between them. This CDR3 has 13 residues. The germline CDR1 and CDR2 sequences are SQVTM and ANQGSEA. The CDR3 region is CSAEKGTNEKLFF. The CDR3 DNA follows: TGCAGCGCCGAAAAGGGAACTAATGAAAAACTGTTTTTT.

The chain is built from TRBV29-1 and TRBJ1-2; unclear D gene. This CDR3 comprises 11 residues. Germline V gene data show CDR1 as SQVTM and CDR2 as ANQGSEA. Trimming took off 6 bases at V and 8 bases at J, with 13 bases between the two ends. CDR3 amino acids: CSVVGRGGYTF. The CDR3 nucleotides read TGCAGCGTCGTCGGTAGAGGCGGCTACACCTTC.

The chain has TRBV7-2 and TRBJ2-3, with no clear D. This CDR3 has 13 amino acids. From germline, CDR1 is SGHTA and CDR2 FQGNSA. Trimming removed 8 bases from V and 0 bases from J, with 9 bases in between. CDR3 coding DNA: TGTGCCAGCTCCAGGTCTAGCACAGATACGCAGTATTTT. Residues: CASSRSSTDTQYF.

J is TRBJ2-1 and V is TRBV2; D is unresolved. The V gene's germline CDR1 is SNHLY and CDR2 FYNNEI. The CDR3 consists of 16 residues. The germline V and J ends were trimmed by 6 bases and 0 bases, with 15 bases remaining between them. The CDR3 DNA follows: TGTGCCAGCAGCGCCTTACATCCGAGCTCCTACAATGAGCAGTTCTTC. Amino acids: CASSALHPSSYNEQFF.

This chain joins TRBV20-1 and TRBJ1-1, with D tentatively TRBD1 (5 bases). The V gene lost 5 bases and the J gene lost 4 bases, with 17 bases spanning the gap. CDR1 is DFQATT, CDR2 SNEGSKA, per germline (reference sequence). There are 14 residues in the CDR3. The CDR3 spells CSARAGGGSTEAFF. The CDR3 DNA reads as TGCAGTGCTCGCGCTGGGGGTGGCTCCACTGAAGCTTTCTTT.

The V call is TRBV18, the J call TRBJ2-7; D gene uncertain. The CDR3 spans 13 residues. V dropped 1 base and J dropped 5 bases, with 9 bases sitting between them. Germline lookup yields CDR1 KGHSH and CDR2 LQKENI. As DNA, the CDR3 is TGTGCCAGCTCACCACAGGGTGGCAACGAGCAGTACTTC. It translates to CASSPQGGNEQYF. Drawing the rest from reference TRBV18 and TRBJ2-7, the complete variable domain is NAGVMQNPRHLVRRRGQEARLRCSPMKGHSHVYWYRQLPEEGLKFMVYLQKENIIDESGMPKERFSAEFPKEGPSILRIQQVVRGDSAAYFCASSPQGGNEQYFGPGTRLTVT.

This clonotype appeared once. The chain has TRBV7-9 and TRBJ1-5; no clear D. Germline V lookup: CDR1 SEHNR, CDR2 FQNEAQ (reference sequence). The CDR3 has 16 residues. Trimming pared 0 bases from V and 0 bases from J, leaving 9 bases between. The CDR3 loop is CASSLARGDSNQPQHF. CDR3 DNA: TGTGCCAGCAGCTTAGCGCGAGGAGATAGCAATCAGCCCCAGCATTTT.

CDR3 region: CASSLDKLEGKLFF. The CDR3 DNA is TGCGCCAGCAGCCTGGACAAGCTTGAAGGGAAGCTGTTTTTT. V usage is TRBV5-1 and J usage is TRBJ2-2; TRBD1 might be the D (5 bases). The ends were cut back, 4 bases at V and 12 bases at J, with 19 bases in the middle. This CDR3 comprises 14 residues. Germline CDR1 and CDR2: SGHRS and YFSETQ.

This clonotype is a singleton in its sample. This chain connects TRBV20-1 to TRBJ2-1; D might be TRBD2 (6 bases). The germline V and J ends were trimmed by 0 bases and 7 bases, with 22 bases remaining between them. Germline lookup yields CDR1 DFQATT and CDR2 SNEGSKA (reference sequence). This CDR3 region has 17 residues. The CDR3 region is CSAREEGWRADPNEQFF. As DNA, the CDR3 is TGCAGTGCTAGAGAGGAGGGGTGGAGGGCCGATCCGAATGAGCAGTTCTTC.

This clonotype appeared once. The genes are TRBV5-1 and TRBJ1-1; D is perhaps TRBD1 (5 bases). This CDR3 contains 15 residues. Trimming shortened V by 0 bases and J by 5 bases, and 14 bases separated the two germline ends. Germline V gene lookup returns CDR1 SGHRS and CDR2 YFSETQ. The DNA for the CDR3 is TGCGCCAGCAGCTTGGCCATGGCCGGGGGGACTGAAGCTTTCTTT. Its protein is CASSLAMAGGTEAFF.

The chain links TRBV20-1 to TRBJ2-1, with 8 bases lining up with TRBD2. The CDR3 spans 19 residues. V lost 3 bases and J lost 0; bases outside the gene matches: 16. The germline V gene has CDR1 DFQATT and CDR2 SNEGSKA (reference sequence). The CDR3 spells CSASQAGRGRLSSYNEQFF. The CDR3 bases are TGCAGTGCTAGTCAAGCGGGGCGCGGGAGGCTTAGCTCCTACAATGAGCAGTTCTTC.

This clonotype has just one count. V is TRBV29-1 and J is TRBJ1-1; a possible D gene is TRBD1 (5 bases). CDR3 length: 13 amino acids. Germline V gives CDR1 SQVTM, CDR2 ANQGSEA. Trimming took off 3 bases at V and 1 base at J, with 9 bases between the two ends. Here the CDR3 DNA reads TGCAGCGTTGATCCAGGGAGGAACACTGAAGCTTTCTTT. Translation gives CSVDPGRNTEAFF.

This clonotype was seen just once. The rearrangement uses TRBV29-1 and TRBJ2-3; unclear D gene. V gave up 6 bases and J gave up 2 bases, with 12 bases separating them. Germline assignment: CDR1 SQVTM and CDR2 ANQGSEA. The CDR3 covers 13 residues. CDR3 loop: CSVQHRATDTQYF. The CDR3 coding sequence is TGCAGCGTCCAACACCGTGCCACAGATACGCAGTATTTT.